This entry lists 26 T cell receptor beta chains sequenced from one sample in a study of cytomegalovirus exposure and HLA in healthy donors. The PCR made use of 60 Vbeta and 13 Jbeta primers. Profiled with immunoSEQ multiplex PCR; TCRdb holds only in-frame clones, not every one. In the table there are about 140,000 clones, around 81% of which are singletons. The material sequenced was PBMCs. These receptors came from a man aged 40-49 years in good health and CMV-seropositive.

The V and J genes are TRBV6-5 and TRBJ2-2; 7 positions match TRBD2. CDR1 MNHEY and CDR2 SVGAGI come from the germline V gene. Germline trimming cut 0 bases from V and 6 bases from J; bases unmatched to any gene: 7. CDR3 length: 16 amino acids. CDR3 residues: CASSYSASGAPGELFF. For the CDR3, the DNA is TGTGCCAGCAGTTACTCGGCGAGCGGGGCTCCCGGGGAGCTGTTTTTT.

The rearrangement uses TRBV7-9 and TRBJ2-1; 7 bases are shared with TRBD2. CDR3 size: 16 residues. The V gene's germline CDR1 is SEHNR and CDR2 FQNEAQ (reference sequence). The trim removed 3 bases at V and 3 bases at J, leaving 8 bases unmatched. The CDR3 spells CASSFRGGGIYNEQFF. As DNA, the CDR3 is TGTGCCAGCAGCTTTCGTGGGGGGGGGATCTACAATGAGCAGTTCTTC. The whole variable domain, remainder taken from reference TRBV7-9 and TRBJ2-1, is DTGVSQNPRHKITKRGQNVTFRCDPISEHNRLYWYRQTLGQGPEFLTYFQNEAQLEKSRLLSDRFSAERPKGSFSTLEIQRTEQGDSAMYLCASSFRGGGIYNEQFFGPGTRLTVL.

V gene TRBV19 combines with J gene TRBJ2-6; D gene ambiguous. This CDR3 has 15 residues. Germline lookup yields CDR1 LNHDA and CDR2 SQIVND (reference sequence). The V gene lost 3 bases and the J gene lost 1 base, with 7 bases spanning the gap. DNA of the CDR3: TGTGCCAGTAGTATTGGCAGGTCTGGGGCCAACGTCCTGACTTTC. Residues: CASSIGRSGANVLTF.

This chain joins TRBV28 and TRBJ2-1, with D unresolved. Trimming took 6 bases from V and 7 from J, leaving 10 bases between them. This CDR3 is built from 12 residues. CDR1 and CDR2 from the germline V gene are MDHEN and SYDVKM. The CDR3 reads CASSLRRNEQFF. The CDR3 DNA reads TGTGCCAGCAGCCTTCGTCGTAATGAGCAGTTCTTC.

This clone was seen a few times. Here the CDR3 reads CASALRGMETQYF. DNA of the CDR3: TGCGCCAGCGCCCTCAGGGGGATGGAGACCCAGTACTTC. The rearrangement uses TRBV5-1 and TRBJ2-5; 7 bases align to TRBD1. This CDR3 is built from 13 residues. CDR1 and CDR2 (germline): SGHRS, YFSETQ. V gave up 7 bases and J gave up 5 bases; unmatched junction bases: 8.

The rearrangement links TRBV6-1 to TRBJ1-5, with a possible D match to TRBD1 (5 bases). This CDR3 contains 15 residues. V was pared by 8 bases and J by 1 base, with 15 bases between. Germline V gene lookup returns CDR1 MNHNS and CDR2 SASEGT. CDR3 sequence reads: CASGTSGGSNQPQHF. CDR3 sequence (DNA): TGTGCCAGCGGGACTTCAGGAGGGAGCAATCAGCCCCAGCATTTT.

The table lists this clone with a count of one. The gene calls are TRBV28 and TRBJ2-5; 10 positions match TRBD1. The CDR3 is 16 residues long. Losses at the gene ends were 5 bases for V and 6 bases for J; bases not matched to a gene: 12. Germline-derived CDR1 and CDR2 are MDHEN and SYDVKM. The CDR3 loop reads CASSPPKTGGAKTQYF. CDR3 in DNA: TGTGCCAGCAGTCCCCCAAAGACAGGGGGCGCAAAGACCCAGTACTTC.

The chain couples TRBV19 to TRBJ2-7; the match to TRBD2 covers 14 bases. Unmatched junction bases numbered 5, after V lost 5 bases and J lost 2 bases. CDR1 and CDR2 from the germline V gene are LNHDA and SQIVND (reference sequence). This CDR3 has 16 residues. CDR3 coding DNA: TGTGCCAGTAGTGGACTAGCGGGGGGTGGTACCTACGAGCAGTACTTC. Its translation: CASSGLAGGGTYEQYF.

This sequence joins TRBV20-1 and TRBJ2-1; no clear D gene. The CDR3 contains 11 residues. Germline lookup yields CDR1 DFQATT and CDR2 SNEGSKA (reference sequence). Trimming took off 7 bases at V and 7 bases at J, with 11 bases between the two ends. The CDR3 here is CSVLFRNEQFF. DNA of the CDR3: TGCAGTGTCCTCTTTAGAAATGAGCAGTTCTTC.

The J gene is TRBJ2-7, the V gene TRBV11-3; TRBD1 agrees at 7 bases. The V and J ends lost 5 bases and 0 bases, in that order; junction bases with no gene match: 7. CDR3 length: 15 residues. Germline V gene data show CDR1 as SGHNT and CDR2 as YENEEA. The CDR3 reads CASSAQTGSSYEQYF. CDR3 sequence (DNA): TGTGCCAGCAGCGCCCAGACAGGGAGCTCCTACGAGCAGTACTTC.

This clone was observed a handful of times. This chain connects TRBV4-3 to TRBJ1-2; weak D call: TRBD1 (6 bases). The V end was cut by 1 base, the J end by 8 bases, with 14 bases between. Germline values: CDR1 LGHNA, CDR2 YSLEER. The CDR3 consists of 14 residues. This chain's CDR3 is CASSQGDTHGGYTF. The CDR3 DNA sequence: TGCGCCAGCAGCCAAGGGGACACCCACGGGGGCTACACCTTC.

The chain recombines TRBV27 with TRBJ1-1; TRBD1 matches at 7 bases. CDR1 and CDR2 (germline): MNHEY, SMNVEV (reference sequence). V shed 3 bases, J shed 4 bases, and the junction held 2 bases outside the gene matches. This CDR3 spans 13 amino acids. CDR3: CASSFTGATEAFF. Here the CDR3 DNA reads TGTGCCAGCAGTTTCACAGGGGCCACTGAAGCTTTCTTT.

V and J are TRBV12-5 and TRBJ1-4; 8 bases match TRBD1. Germline V gives CDR1 LGHNT, CDR2 FRNRAP. The ends lost 4 bases at V and 8 bases at J; junction bases unmatched: 6. CDR3 length: 14 residues. The CDR3 loop reads CASGSQGAGEKLFF. As DNA, the CDR3 is TGTGCTAGTGGTTCTCAGGGGGCCGGAGAAAAACTGTTTTTT.

This rearrangement joins TRBV29-1 to TRBJ2-2; D is uncertain. CDR1 is SQVTM, CDR2 ANQGSEA, per germline. Trimming pared 7 bases from V and 4 bases from J, leaving 13 bases between. The CDR3 runs 13 residues. CDR3 nucleotides: TGCAGCGCCCTGACTGCGACCACCGGGGAGCTGTTTTTT. Its translation is CSALTATTGELFF.

This clone has just a few counts. The genes are TRBV6-8 and TRBJ1-5; 7 bases are a match to TRBD1. V lost 5 bases to trimming and J lost 3 bases; unmatched junction nucleotides: 10. CDR3 length equals 16 residues. Germline values: CDR1 MNHGY, CDR2 SAAAGT. DNA for the CDR3: TGTGCCAGCAGTGACCGGGACAGCATTACCAATCAGCCCCAGCATTTT. Encoded protein: CASSDRDSITNQPQHF.

Within the sample, this clone is medium-sized. The chain carries TRBV6-1 and TRBJ1-6; 9 bases fit TRBD1. J was trimmed by 9 bases and V by 1 base; bases with no gene match: 1. The CDR3 covers 14 residues. Germline V lookup: CDR1 MNHNS, CDR2 SASEGT. CDR3 bases: TGTGCCAGCAGTGAAGGACAGGGGGTTTCACCCCTCCACTTT. Translated: CASSEGQGVSPLHF.

The chain carries TRBV28 and TRBJ2-7; 8 positions match TRBD1. The CDR3 spans 16 residues. The trim removed 7 bases at V and 4 bases at J, leaving 15 bases unmatched. Germline loops: CDR1 MDHEN, CDR2 SYDVKM. The CDR3: CASIRNPGTGLYEQYF. The CDR3 region has the DNA TGTGCCAGCATCCGTAATCCCGGGACAGGCCTTTACGAGCAGTACTTC.

This rearrangement joins TRBV7-9 to TRBJ2-1; TRBD1 agrees at 7 bases. The CDR3 is 16 residues long. Germline assignment: CDR1 SEHNR and CDR2 FQNEAQ (reference sequence). After removal of 1 base from V and 7 bases from J, the junction contained 10 bases not matched to a gene. CDR3 residues: CASSLGQGEKANEQFF. The DNA of the CDR3 is TGTGCCAGCAGCTTAGGACAGGGCGAAAAGGCAAATGAGCAGTTCTTC.

The sample holds a few counts of this clone. The chain links TRBV4-3 to TRBJ1-1, with 8 bases aligning to TRBD1. The V gene's germline CDR1 is LGHNA and CDR2 YSLEER. V was pared by 0 bases and J by 4 bases, with 4 bases of the junction left unmatched. The CDR3 has 15 amino acids. The CDR3 sequence: CASSQDSRGLTEAFF. In DNA, the CDR3 is TGCGCCAGCAGCCAAGATTCCAGGGGGCTCACTGAAGCTTTCTTT.

The chain employs TRBV27 and TRBJ2-1, with D maybe TRBD2 (6 bases). Germline loops: CDR1 MNHEY, CDR2 SMNVEV (reference sequence). V gave up 5 bases and J gave up 2 bases, with 13 bases separating them. The length of the CDR3 is 15 residues. CDR3 sequence (DNA): TGTGCCAGCAGTCCGCGGGACCCGACCTACAATGAGCAGTTCTTC. Protein: CASSPRDPTYNEQFF.

V and J are TRBV2 and TRBJ1-5; D perhaps matches TRBD1 (6 bases). CDR1 and CDR2 from the germline V gene are SNHLY and FYNNEI. The CDR3 is 16 residues long. V lost 3 bases, J lost 6 bases, and 18 bases lay in between. CDR3 nucleotide sequence: TGTGCCAGCAGTGACGCGGCCCGGGGGGCCGGTCAGCCCCAGCATTTT. This sequence encodes CASSDAARGAGQPQHF. The variable domain in full, completed from reference TRBV2 and TRBJ1-5, reads EPEVTQTPSHQVTQMGQEVILRCVPISNHLYFYWYRQILGQKVEFLVSFYNNEISEKSEIFDDQFSVERPDGSNFTLKIRSTKLEDSAMYFCASSDAARGAGQPQHFGDGTRLSIL.

The V and J genes are TRBV7-2 and TRBJ1-2; tentative D call: TRBD1 (6 bases). The CDR3 consists of 17 residues. V lost 4 bases and J lost 2, with 20 bases in between. Germline values: CDR1 SGHTA, CDR2 FQGNSA. The CDR3 nucleotides read TGTGCCAGCAGCTCCCCCAGGGGAAGTTATGAAAACTATGGCTACACCTTC. This encodes CASSSPRGSYENYGYTF.

The chain recombines TRBV5-6 with TRBJ2-3, with a tentative D call TRBD2 (5 bases). V lost 0 bases, J lost 2 bases, and 10 bases lay in between. This CDR3 has 15 residues. CDR1 is SGHDT, CDR2 YYEEEE, per germline. CDR3 sequence: CASSLGSSVTDTQYF. The CDR3 DNA follows: TGTGCCAGCAGCTTGGGGAGTAGCGTCACAGATACGCAGTATTTT.

The chain employs TRBV19 and TRBJ2-5; 9 nucleotides line up with TRBD2. Germline lookup yields CDR1 LNHDA and CDR2 SQIVND (reference sequence). CDR3 length: 13 residues. The trim removed 6 bases at V and 5 bases at J, leaving 4 bases unmatched. CDR3 DNA: TGTGCCAGTAGAGCGGGAGGTCGGGAGACCCAGTACTTC. As protein: CASRAGGRETQYF.

The chain couples TRBV5-6 to TRBJ2-7; 13 bases are a match to TRBD2. The length of the CDR3 is 18 residues. V lost 5 bases to trimming and J lost 9 bases; unmatched junction nucleotides: 20. CDR1 and CDR2 (germline): SGHDT, YYEEEE. CDR3: CASSQTSGRSPLRHRQYF. CDR3 nucleotide sequence: TGTGCCAGCAGTCAGACTAGCGGGAGGAGTCCCCTACGACACCGGCAGTACTTC.

The V and J genes are TRBV9 and TRBJ1-2, with TRBD1 as a possible D gene (6 bases). Trimming pared 3 bases from V and 8 bases from J, leaving 14 bases between. The CDR3 is 13 amino acids. The germline CDR1 and CDR2 sequences are SGDLS and YYNGEE. CDR3: CASSATGTRGYTF. CDR3 nucleotide sequence: TGTGCCAGCAGCGCAACAGGGACGAGAGGCTACACCTTC.